The 31 T cell receptor beta chains reported below all come from one sample, sequenced in a study of cytomegalovirus exposure and HLA in healthy donors. Researchers ran the PCR with 60 Vbeta and 13 Jbeta primers. Profiled with immunoSEQ multiplex PCR; TCRdb holds only in-frame clones, not every one. The profile shows fewer than 150,000 clones, over 75% of them singletons. Sequences were obtained from PBMCs. These receptors came from a man between 25 and 39 years old in good health.

The sample holds a few counts of this clone. The J gene is TRBJ2-7, the V gene TRBV28; 10 bases match TRBD1. The length of the CDR3 is 17 residues. J gave up 2 bases and V 5 bases, and 12 bases lay outside the gene matches. Per the germline V gene, CDR1 is MDHEN and CDR2 is SYDVKM. In nucleotides, the CDR3 is TGTGCCAGCAGTGAGAGGACAGGGGGTTCAGTCGCCTACGAGCAGTACTTC. Encoded protein: CASSERTGGSVAYEQYF.

V gene TRBV19 combines with J gene TRBJ1-4; D remains unclear. Germline V gives CDR1 LNHDA, CDR2 SQIVND (reference sequence). The CDR3 spans 14 residues. V was shortened by 5 bases and J by 7 bases, with 14 bases between the two germline ends. Here the CDR3 DNA reads TGTGCCAGTAGTCCGAGGGCGGATGCTGAAAAACTGTTTTTT. Protein: CASSPRADAEKLFF.

The chain joins TRBV21-1 to TRBJ2-4; TRBD2, the D gene given by the table, was not confirmed from the DNA. TRBV21-1 is noted as a pseudogene. This CDR3 spans 24 amino acids. This chain's CDR3 is CASSKVGGETSGSPTTIAKNIQYF. Here the CDR3 DNA reads TGTGCCAGCAGCAAGGTCGGAGGGGAGACTAGCGGGAGTCCCACGACCATAGCCAAAAACATTCAGTACTTC.

The V call is TRBV4-3, the J call TRBJ2-1; 11 bases line up with TRBD2. The CDR3 consists of 19 residues. Germline-derived CDR1 and CDR2 are LGHNA and YSLEER. The V gene end was trimmed by 1 base and the J gene end by 4 bases; junction bases not matched to a gene: 12. The CDR3 sequence is CASSQARTSGFGLYNEQFF. The CDR3 coding sequence is TGCGCCAGCAGCCAAGCAAGGACTAGCGGGTTCGGCTTGTACAATGAGCAGTTCTTC.

V is TRBV7-6 and J is TRBJ2-5; D might be TRBD2 (5 bases). V was clipped by 4 bases and J by 7 bases, with 16 bases between them. The germline CDR1 and CDR2 sequences are SGHVS and FNYEAQ. The CDR3 is made up of 14 amino acids. The CDR3 DNA sequence: TGTGCCAGCAGCTCACTTTACCCACGGGGGACCCAGTACTTC. Protein product: CASSSLYPRGTQYF.

The genes are TRBV20-1 and TRBJ1-2; D uncertain. CDR3 size: 11 residues. CDR1 and CDR2 from the germline V gene are DFQATT and SNEGSKA (reference sequence). Trimming took off 0 bases at V and 6 bases at J, with 5 bases between the two ends. CDR3 in amino acids: CSARDQDGYTF. The CDR3 DNA follows: TGCAGTGCTAGAGATCAGGATGGCTACACCTTC.

J is TRBJ1-1 and V is TRBV19; D not resolved. The CDR3 consists of 15 residues. The V end lost 3 bases, the J end lost 5 bases, and 16 bases lay between the germline ends. Germline V gene sequence: CDR1 LNHDA, CDR2 SQIVND (reference sequence). In nucleotides, the CDR3 is TGTGCCAGTAGTATGCACGGAGGGATTCGGACTGAAGCTTTCTTT. It encodes CASSMHGGIRTEAFF. The full variable domain, its missing parts supplied by reference TRBV19 and TRBJ1-1, is DGGITQSPKYLFRKEGQNVTLSCEQNLNHDAMYWYRQDPGQGLRLIYYSQIVNDFQKGDIAEGYSVSREKKESFPLTVTSAQKNPTAFYLCASSMHGGIRTEAFFGQGTRLTVV.

The V and J genes are TRBV18 and TRBJ2-7; 11 bases align to TRBD1. There are 16 residues in the CDR3. Per the germline V gene, CDR1 is KGHSH and CDR2 is LQKENI. The V segment lost 1 base and the J segment 6 bases; nucleotides outside the gene matches: 8. The CDR3 region is CASSPRAGQGGGEQYF. CDR3 nucleotides: TGTGCCAGCTCACCACGCGCGGGACAGGGGGGTGGCGAGCAGTACTTC. Full variable domain (missing parts from reference TRBV18 and TRBJ2-7): NAGVMQNPRHLVRRRGQEARLRCSPMKGHSHVYWYRQLPEEGLKFMVYLQKENIIDESGMPKERFSAEFPKEGPSILRIQQVVRGDSAAYFCASSPRAGQGGGEQYFGPGTRLTVT.

The V call is TRBV7-9, the J call TRBJ1-1; possibly TRBD1 for D (6 bases). Per the germline V gene, CDR1 is SEHNR and CDR2 is FQNEAQ (reference sequence). This CDR3 contains 14 residues. V lost 6 bases to trimming and J lost 0 bases, with 11 bases between them. This chain's CDR3 is CASSQGDMNTEAFF. DNA of the CDR3: TGTGCCAGCAGTCAAGGGGACATGAACACTGAAGCTTTCTTT.

The chain is built from TRBV7-9 and TRBJ2-7; TRBD2 agrees at 10 bases. Germline trimming cut 3 bases from V and 6 bases from J; bases unmatched to any gene: 8. Germline V CDR1 and CDR2: SEHNR, FQNEAQ (reference sequence). This CDR3 contains 15 residues. CDR3 sequence: CASSLGLAGAGEQYF. The CDR3 DNA reads TGTGCCAGCAGCTTGGGGCTAGCGGGAGCCGGCGAGCAGTACTTC.

This clone was found a few times. The chain couples TRBV5-8 to TRBJ2-3, with TRBD2 as a possible D gene (6 bases). This CDR3 has 18 residues. Trimming pared 2 bases from V and 1 base from J, leaving 20 bases between. From germline, CDR1 is SGHTS and CDR2 YDEGEE. The CDR3 loop reads CASSFVSSAIEGTDTQYF. The CDR3 DNA follows: TGTGCCAGCAGCTTCGTCTCTAGCGCCATAGAGGGCACAGATACGCAGTATTTT.

The chain is built from TRBV27 and TRBJ1-2; D not certain. Germline values: CDR1 MNHEY, CDR2 SMNVEV (reference sequence). Deletions cut 5 bases from V and 1 base from J, with 8 bases between. CDR3 size: 13 residues. The CDR3 region has the DNA TGTGCCAGCAGTCCCTTGAGTAACTATGGCTACACCTTC. Protein product: CASSPLSNYGYTF.

The chain employs TRBV7-9 and TRBJ2-5; TRBD2 aligns across 11 bases. Per the germline V gene, CDR1 is SEHNR and CDR2 is FQNEAQ (reference sequence). The ends lost 5 bases at V and 3 bases at J; junction bases unmatched: 8. The CDR3 extends over 16 amino acids. CDR3 region: CASSTILAGGEETQYF. CDR3 sequence (DNA): TGTGCCAGCAGCACAATCTTAGCGGGAGGGGAAGAGACCCAGTACTTC.

This chain uses TRBV5-6 with TRBJ2-3, with a possible D match to TRBD2 (5 bases). The CDR3 contains 16 residues. Germline V gene lookup returns CDR1 SGHDT and CDR2 YYEEEE. V lost 4 bases, J lost 1 base, and 16 bases lay in between. The CDR3 nucleotides read TGTGCCAGCAGCCCCCCAGCGGTCGAAGGCACAGATACGCAGTATTTT. Translated: CASSPPAVEGTDTQYF.

This clone was counted a few times. The J gene is TRBJ2-3, the V gene TRBV6-1; 9 nucleotides match TRBD1. The germline V gene encodes CDR1 MNHNS and CDR2 SASEGT. The CDR3 sequence is 15 residues long. V lost 8 bases to trimming and J lost 2 bases; unmatched junction nucleotides: 8. The CDR3, as DNA: TGTGCCAGCTCAGACCGGGACAGGGACACAGATACGCAGTATTTT. It specifies CASSDRDRDTDTQYF.

This clone was counted once. The rearrangement joins TRBV7-2 to TRBJ2-7, with a weak D call TRBD1 (6 bases). This CDR3 region has 13 residues. Germline V gene sequence: CDR1 SGHTA, CDR2 FQGNSA. Deletions cut 5 bases from V and 3 bases from J, with 11 bases between. CDR3 nucleotide sequence: TGTGCCAGCAGCCCCTGGACAGTCTACGAGCAGTACTTC. It yields the protein CASSPWTVYEQYF.

This clone was picked up a small number of times. The rearrangement links TRBV19 to TRBJ2-5, with D possibly TRBD1 on 5 matching bases. V lost 3 bases to trimming and J lost 4 bases, with 15 bases between them. Germline V gene sequence: CDR1 LNHDA, CDR2 SQIVND (reference sequence). There are 15 residues in the CDR3. As DNA, the CDR3 is TGTGCCAGTAGTATCCTTTTGGGGCGGCTAGAGACCCAGTACTTC. It codes for CASSILLGRLETQYF.

The rearrangement uses TRBV4-1 and TRBJ2-7; D may be TRBD2 (5 bases). Germline V CDR1 and CDR2: MGHRA, YSYEKL. V was trimmed by 1 base and J by 9 bases, leaving 19 bases between them. The CDR3 length is 15 residues. Written as DNA, the CDR3 is TGCGCCAGCAGCCAAGCTTCGGGGAGAACCGCTAGGCAGTACTTC. Its translation: CASSQASGRTARQYF.

This sequence joins TRBV29-1 and TRBJ2-5; 11 nucleotides match TRBD2. The CDR3 covers 14 residues. Germline V gene data show CDR1 as SQVTM and CDR2 as ANQGSEA. Trimming at V came to 7 bases and at J to 1 base, leaving 5 bases not matched to a gene. CDR3 protein: CSASTSGGQETQYF. The CDR3 bases are TGCAGCGCCTCAACTAGCGGGGGCCAAGAGACCCAGTACTTC.

A remark on this clone: Other DNA sequences of this sample code for an identical CDR3. V and J are TRBV28 and TRBJ2-3; the D is unclear. From germline, CDR1 is MDHEN and CDR2 SYDVKM. Trimming took 9 bases from V and 1 from J, leaving 17 bases between them. The CDR3 sequence is 15 residues long. For the CDR3, the DNA is TGTGCCAGTAGTGAAATCTCCCCAGGCACAGATACGCAGTATTTT. Its protein is CASSEISPGTDTQYF.

V gene TRBV6-5 combines with J gene TRBJ1-3; D possibly corresponds to TRBD1 (6 bases). Per germline, CDR1 MNHEY and CDR2 SVGAGI. The CDR3 covers 15 residues. Between the trimmed V and J ends, which lost 6 bases and 0 bases, there was a span of 12 bases. The CDR3 loop is CASSTTGISGNTIYF. Here the CDR3 DNA reads TGTGCCAGCAGCACGACAGGAATCTCTGGAAACACCATATATTTT.

The V call is TRBV4-3, the J call TRBJ1-2, with a tentative D call TRBD1 (5 bases). V was cut by 0 bases and J by 8 bases, with 19 bases left in between. Germline CDR1 reads LGHNA; CDR2 reads YSLEER. The CDR3 consists of 16 residues. The CDR3 loop is CASSQEGGGGSGGYTF. The CDR3 nucleotides read TGCGCCAGCAGCCAAGAAGGTGGGGGGGGTTCCGGAGGCTACACCTTC.

The chain carries TRBV2 and TRBJ2-7, with 7 bases lining up with TRBD2. CDR3 length equals 13 residues. Germline V gene lookup returns CDR1 SNHLY and CDR2 FYNNEI. The J segment lost 1 base and the V segment lost 8 bases, leaving 5 bases of the junction unmatched. The CDR3 region is CASGRDYSYEQYF. The CDR3 DNA follows: TGTGCCAGCGGCCGGGACTATTCCTACGAGCAGTACTTC.

J is TRBJ2-5 and V is TRBV11-1; 11 positions agree with TRBD2. The trim removed 1 base at V and 7 bases at J, leaving 14 bases unmatched. This CDR3 contains 18 residues. CDR1 is SGHAT, CDR2 FQDESV, per germline (reference sequence). The CDR3 DNA follows: TGTGCCAGCAGCTTAGGAGGAGCCGGGACTAGCGGCGTCAGGACCCAGTACTTC. Translating it yields CASSLGGAGTSGVRTQYF.

The chain recombines TRBV6-5 with TRBJ2-5; D is perhaps TRBD1 (6 bases). The DNA end lines up better with TRBJ2-7; the J call may be wrong. This CDR3 has 15 amino acids. Per the germline V gene, CDR1 is MNHEY and CDR2 is SVGAGI. In nucleotides, the CDR3 is TGTGCCAGCAGTTACTCAGGGGGAAGGTTTCGCGAGCAGTACTTC. This sequence encodes CASSYSGGRFREQYF.

The chain recombines TRBV4-3 with TRBJ2-1, with a tentative D call TRBD2 (5 bases). CDR3 length: 14 amino acids. The ends were cut back, 0 bases at V and 8 bases at J, with 11 bases in the middle. CDR1 is LGHNA and CDR2 is YSLEER in the germline V gene. Here the CDR3 DNA reads TGCGCCAGCAGCCAAGAGGCGCTAGCTTATGAGCAGTTCTTC. It encodes CASSQEALAYEQFF.

J is TRBJ2-5 and V is TRBV4-1; 7 bases line up with TRBD2. Trimming took 1 base from V and 1 from J; bases not matched to a gene: 0. There are 14 residues in the CDR3. Germline V gene sequence: CDR1 MGHRA, CDR2 YSYEKL. CDR3 sequence: CASSQGLAQETQYF. CDR3 nucleotides: TGCGCCAGCAGCCAAGGACTAGCCCAAGAGACCCAGTACTTC.

The chain uses TRBV5-6 and TRBJ1-6; D is possibly TRBD1 (5 bases). This CDR3 has 15 amino acids. Trimming pared 4 bases from V and 10 bases from J, leaving 18 bases between. CDR1 SGHDT and CDR2 YYEEEE come from the germline V gene. CDR3 residues: CASSLWTGGGSPLHF. The CDR3 DNA is TGTGCCAGCAGCCTTTGGACGGGGGGAGGATCACCCCTCCACTTT.

The V and J genes are TRBV5-6 and TRBJ1-5, with 8 bases lining up with TRBD1. V shed 4 bases and J 4 bases; nucleotides not matched to a gene: 16. Germline assignment: CDR1 SGHDT and CDR2 YYEEEE. The CDR3 is 18 amino acids. The CDR3 spells CASSRSGWTTGGNQPQHF. In DNA form, the CDR3 reads TGTGCCAGCAGCCGTTCAGGTTGGACAACAGGGGGTAATCAGCCCCAGCATTTT.

The chain joins TRBV19 to TRBJ2-7, with 7 bases fitting TRBD1. V was pared by 8 bases and J by 3 bases, with 13 bases of the junction left unmatched. The CDR3 is 15 amino acids. The germline gives CDR1 LNHDA, CDR2 SQIVND (reference sequence). The CDR3 DNA sequence: TGTGCCAGTTCCCCCCCCTGGGCAGGGGGCTACGAGCAGTACTTC. It encodes CASSPPWAGGYEQYF.

The chain couples TRBV30 to TRBJ2-5, with TRBD2 matching over 15 bases. The CDR3 covers 15 residues. V dropped 4 bases and J dropped 4; count of bases not matched to a gene: 4. CDR1 and CDR2 from the germline V gene are GTSNPN and SVGIG (reference sequence). The CDR3 sequence: CAWTRGLAGGETQYF. For the CDR3, the DNA is TGTGCCTGGACCCGGGGACTAGCGGGAGGAGAGACCCAGTACTTC.